The clone carrying this T cell receptor beta chain came up a few times. Its cognate antigen is unknown. These data come from a study of human T cells and chemical hapten exposure. Unique molecular identifiers were linked by the library to individual cDNA molecules. TCRdb re-called the RACE reads with MiXCR, one entry per CDR3 protein. This sample has 95,000 to 150,000 distinct CDR3 sequences; 10% to 12% occur once, and the top ten carry over 2%. This CDR3 has 11 residues. Trimming took off 4 bases at V and 8 bases at J, with 6 bases between the two ends. Time point meaning: patch test 3, about 24 weeks after DPC sensitization. As for treatment: therapeutic diphenylcyclopropenone sensitization with weekly scalp DPC. General study findings and limits: Expanded TCRs clustered into significantly more large CDR3 similarity groups than controls, the analysis revealed.

The clonotype originates from a woman between 45 and 65 years old with alopecia areata. Some clones in this sample may be carry-over from other donors' samples. V usage is TRBV12-3 or TRBV12-4 and J usage is TRBJ2-1; D is undetermined. The sample here was whole blood, taken in connection with sensitization to the hapten diphenylcyclopropenone (DPC). CDR3 bases: TGTGCCAGCAGTTGGCCCCATGAGCAGTTCTTC. Translating gives CASSWPHEQFF.